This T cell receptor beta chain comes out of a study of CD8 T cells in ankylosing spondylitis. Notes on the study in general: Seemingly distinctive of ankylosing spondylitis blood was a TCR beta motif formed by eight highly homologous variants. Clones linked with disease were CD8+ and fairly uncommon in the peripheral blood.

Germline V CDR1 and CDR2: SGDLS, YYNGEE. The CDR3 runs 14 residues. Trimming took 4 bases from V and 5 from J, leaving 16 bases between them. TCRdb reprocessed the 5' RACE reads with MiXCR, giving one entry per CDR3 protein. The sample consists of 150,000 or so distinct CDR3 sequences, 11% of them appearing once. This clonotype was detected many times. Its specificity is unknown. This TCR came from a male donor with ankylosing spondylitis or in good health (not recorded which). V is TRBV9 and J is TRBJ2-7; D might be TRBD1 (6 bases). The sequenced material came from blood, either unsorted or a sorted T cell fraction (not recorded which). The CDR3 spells CASSPGSRGNEQYF. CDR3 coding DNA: TGTGCCAGCAGCCCAGGATCCAGGGGCAACGAGCAGTACTTC.